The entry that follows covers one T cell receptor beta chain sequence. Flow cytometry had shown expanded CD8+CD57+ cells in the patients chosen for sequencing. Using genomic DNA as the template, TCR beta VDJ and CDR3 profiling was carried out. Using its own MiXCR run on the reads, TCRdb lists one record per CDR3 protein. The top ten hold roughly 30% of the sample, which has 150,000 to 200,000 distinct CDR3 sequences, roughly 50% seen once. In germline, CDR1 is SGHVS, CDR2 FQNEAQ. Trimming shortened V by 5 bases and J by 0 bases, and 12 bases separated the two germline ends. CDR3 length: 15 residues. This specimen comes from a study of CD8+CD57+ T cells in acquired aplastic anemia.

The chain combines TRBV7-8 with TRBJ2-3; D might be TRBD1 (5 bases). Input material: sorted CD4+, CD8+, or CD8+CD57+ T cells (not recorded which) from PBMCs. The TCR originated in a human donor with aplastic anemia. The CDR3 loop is CASSLDTPSTDTQYF. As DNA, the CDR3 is TGTGCCAGCAGCCTGGACACCCCTAGCACAGATACGCAGTATTTT.